The 9 T cell receptor beta chains in this list originate from one sample, sequenced in a study of CD8 T cells in Susac syndrome. About 0.5 to 1 ug RNA was reverse transcribed with random hexamers. TCRdb used MiXCR to reprocess the immunoSEQ multiplex PCR reads, holding one entry per CDR3 protein. The sample lists 150,000 to 200,000 distinct CDR3 sequences; 85% to 95% were seen once. Specimen: CD8+ T cells from PBMCs. The receptors shown here come from a human donor with multiple sclerosis.

The chain employs TRBV12-3 or TRBV12-4 and TRBJ1-5; a possible D gene is TRBD1 (6 bases). V shed 6 bases and J shed 6 bases, with 12 bases lying between them. The CDR3 sequence is 13 residues long. In DNA form, the CDR3 reads TGTGCCAGCAGCAACAGGGTTTTTCAGCCCCAGCATTTT. Amino acids: CASSNRVFQPQHF.

J is TRBJ2-1 and V is TRBV15; 7 nucleotides agree with TRBD2. CDR1 and CDR2 (germline): LNHNV, YYDKDF (reference sequence). The CDR3 has 16 amino acids. The trim removed 4 bases at V and 8 bases at J, leaving 14 bases unmatched. This CDR3 is CATSKGRGGPLDEQFF. In DNA form, the CDR3 reads TGTGCCACCAGCAAGGGGAGGGGAGGGCCCCTCGATGAGCAGTTCTTC. Combining the CDR3 with reference TRBV15 and TRBJ2-1 gives the whole variable domain DAMVIQNPRYQVTQFGKPVTLSCSQTLNHNVMYWYQQKSSQAPKLLFHYYDKDFNNEADTPDNFQSRRPNTSFCFLDIRSPGLGDTAMYLCATSKGRGGPLDEQFFGPGTRLTVL.

A single count supports this clonotype. This chain connects TRBV7-9 to TRBJ1-1; 7 bases line up with TRBD1. The CDR3 has 16 residues. With 0 bases clipped from V and 1 base from J, the junction kept 5 bases outside the gene matches. The germline CDR1 and CDR2 sequences are SEHNR and FQNEAQ (reference sequence). For the CDR3, the DNA is TGTGCCAGCAGCTTAGCCAACAGGGGCCGGAACACTGAAGCTTTCTTT. Translation: CASSLANRGRNTEAFF. The entire variable domain, with the rest obtained from reference TRBV7-9 and TRBJ1-1, is as follows: DTGVSQNPRHKITKRGQNVTFRCDPISEHNRLYWYRQTLGQGPEFLTYFQNEAQLEKSRLLSDRFSAERPKGSFSTLEIQRTEQGDSAMYLCASSLANRGRNTEAFFGQGTRLTVV.

The chain has TRBV5-6 and TRBJ2-7; possible D gene TRBD2, 6 bases. Germline-derived CDR1 and CDR2 are SGHDT and YYEEEE. The CDR3 is made up of 14 amino acids. Trimming took 0 bases from V and 3 from J, leaving 10 bases between them. Here the CDR3 DNA reads TGTGCCAGCAGCTTGGCCGAGACTAGCTACGAGCAGTACTTC. Residues: CASSLAETSYEQYF.

The chain joins TRBV6-1 to TRBJ2-4, with TRBD1 matching over 9 bases. CDR3 length: 16 residues. Trimming removed 2 bases from V and 8 bases from J; junction bases left unmatched: 10. In germline, CDR1 is MNHNS, CDR2 SASEGT. Written as DNA, the CDR3 is TGTGCCAGCAGTGAATACTTGGACAGGGGCTTAGACATTCAGTACTTC. It translates to CASSEYLDRGLDIQYF.

This clonotype was detected a few times. V and J are TRBV12-3 or TRBV12-4 and TRBJ1-1; 8 nucleotides match TRBD1. The CDR3 is 13 amino acids. The J segment lost 8 bases and the V segment lost 1 base, leaving 3 bases of the junction unmatched. The CDR3 nucleotides are TGTGCCAGCAGTTTAGTAAGGGACAGGGAAGCTTTCTTT. This translates into CASSLVRDREAFF.

CDR3 in DNA: TGTGCCAGCTCACCACGACTAGTTCTGGGGGAAGAGCAGTACTTC. Encoded protein: CASSPRLVLGEEQYF. J is TRBJ2-7 and V is TRBV18; perhaps TRBD2 as D (6 bases). Germline V gene lookup returns CDR1 KGHSH and CDR2 LQKENI. This CDR3 region has 15 residues. V was trimmed by 1 base and J by 7 bases, leaving 17 bases between them. Complete variable domain (other parts from reference TRBV18 and TRBJ2-7): NAGVMQNPRHLVRRRGQEARLRCSPMKGHSHVYWYRQLPEEGLKFMVYLQKENIIDESGMPKERFSAEFPKEGPSILRIQQVVRGDSAAYFCASSPRLVLGEEQYFGPGTRLTVT.

V and J are TRBV27 and TRBJ2-1; possibly TRBD1 for D (5 bases). In germline, CDR1 is MNHEY, CDR2 SMNVEV (reference sequence). The CDR3 runs to 15 residues. Trimming removed 3 bases from V and 2 bases from J, with 11 bases in between. CDR3 coding DNA: TGTGCCAGCAGTTTCAGAGACAGCGCCTACAATGAGCAGTTCTTC. This translates into CASSFRDSAYNEQFF.

This clonotype was observed a single time. The chain carries TRBV5-6 and TRBJ2-7; 7 bases fit TRBD1. V trimming: 0 bases; J trimming: 3 bases; junction bases outside the gene matches: 3. CDR3 length: 14 residues. Germline V gene sequence: CDR1 SGHDT, CDR2 YYEEEE. The DNA for the CDR3 is TGTGCCAGCAGCTTGGGGGACAGCATCTACGAGCAGTACTTC. This gives the protein CASSLGDSIYEQYF.